This T cell receptor (beta chain) was sequenced in a study of immune heterogeneity within non-small cell lung tumors. Study background: Squamous cell carcinomas accounted for 4 of the tumors, non-squamous carcinomas for about 11, and 1 was not otherwise specified. Study conclusions and caveats: A moderate but significant correlation was found, linking local T-cell clonality with local tumor mutational burden (R about 0.32).

Turning to this clonotype: Its antigen is unknown.

Between the trimmed V and J ends, which lost 3 bases and 8 bases, there was a span of 15 bases. The CDR3 runs 14 residues. Germline V gene data show CDR1 as LGHDT and CDR2 as YNNKEL (reference sequence). Amplification of the TCR beta CDR3 was achieved through multiplex PCR with 32 V and 13 J primers. One entry per CDR3 protein results from TCRdb running MiXCR on the multiplex PCR reads. In the table there are about 2,000 distinct CDR3 sequences, roughly 26% of which are singletons. Samples each supplied around 580 ng of bulk tumor genomic DNA as template. Primary tumors were biopsied several times each, far apart, intraoperatively. Enrolled individuals presented with untreated, newly diagnosed non-small cell lung cancer and received curative surgery. Donor patients had newly diagnosed non-small cell lung cancer and were having surgery with curative intent.

The V call is TRBV3-1, the J call TRBJ2-3; TRBD2 is a possible D gene (6 bases). Material: lung tumor tissue. This TCR was sampled from a woman aged 60 to 75 with non-small cell lung cancer. The CDR3 protein is CASSHHDYSGTQYF. The CDR3 DNA sequence: TGTGCCAGCAGCCACCACGATTATAGCGGTACGCAGTATTTT.